This entry features one T cell receptor beta chain sequence. The antigen is unknown. The sample belongs to a study of T cell responses to AZD1222 COVID-19 vaccine. Points from the study as a whole: Close to half of all spike-specific TCRs reportedly target regions of the variants that are unmutated. Recipients of AZD1222 seropositive at baseline numbered only five or six. Once two AZD1222 doses were given, Spike-specific TCR breadth and depth went up. Clonal diversity was possibly underestimated; the donors were predominantly white British and more often female.

Repertoires were generated with immunoSEQ multiplex PCR, while TCRdb's copy carries only in-frame clones and drops some. The sample has some 96,000 clones; about nine tenths are singletons. V was shortened by 0 bases and J by 2 bases, with 8 bases between the two germline ends. The CDR3 is 15 amino acids. The V gene's germline CDR1 is SGDLS and CDR2 YYNGEE. The input for sequencing was peripheral blood, taken on day 0 of AZD1222 vaccination. This receptor was obtained from an adult in good health. The rearrangement uses TRBV9 and TRBJ2-2; D may be TRBD2 (5 bases). The CDR3 region has the DNA TGTGCCAGCAGCGTAGGAGGGTTCAACACCGGGGAGCTGTTTTTT. It encodes CASSVGGFNTGELFF.